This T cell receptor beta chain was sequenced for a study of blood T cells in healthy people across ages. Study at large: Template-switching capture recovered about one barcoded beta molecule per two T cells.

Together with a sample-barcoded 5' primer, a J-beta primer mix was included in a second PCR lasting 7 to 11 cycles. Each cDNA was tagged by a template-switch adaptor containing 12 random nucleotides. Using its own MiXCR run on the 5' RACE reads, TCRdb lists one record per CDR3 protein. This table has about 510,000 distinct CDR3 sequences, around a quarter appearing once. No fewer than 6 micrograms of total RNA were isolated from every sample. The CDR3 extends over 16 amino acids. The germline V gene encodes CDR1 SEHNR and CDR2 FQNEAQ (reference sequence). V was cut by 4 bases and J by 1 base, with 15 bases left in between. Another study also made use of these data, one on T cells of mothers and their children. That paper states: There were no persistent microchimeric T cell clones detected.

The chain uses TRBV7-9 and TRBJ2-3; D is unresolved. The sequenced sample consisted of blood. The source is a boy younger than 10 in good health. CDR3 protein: CASSSSPGSRTDTQYF. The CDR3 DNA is TGTGCCAGCAGCTCCTCCCCGGGCAGCCGCACAGATACGCAGTATTTT.